This is a list of T cell receptor beta chains from one sample in a study of blood T cell repertoires in COVID-19. TCRdb's copy holds only in-frame clones and misses some; the assay was immunoSEQ multiplex PCR. This table holds 70,000 or so clones, 83% found once. Sequencing was performed on peripheral blood. These receptors originate from a woman in her sixties with acute or convalescent COVID-19. CDR3s leave out the opening cysteine and the closing phenylalanine or tryptophan. Each record gives: CDR3 length, V gene, J gene, CDR3 protein.

length: 12; V: TRBV11-1; J: TRBJ1-2; CDR3: ASSLSPTGDGYT
length: 15; V: TRBV3-1/TRBV3-2; J: TRBJ1-1; CDR3: ASSPTHGGQGNTEAF
length: 12; V: TRBV3-1/TRBV3-2; J: TRBJ1-1; CDR3: ASSPVGANTEAF
length: 14; V: TRBV4-1; J: TRBJ2-1; CDR3: ASSQGEGPPYNEQF
length: 11; V: TRBV6-5; J: TRBJ2-1; CDR3: ASSRDYFNEQF
length: 15; V: TRBV21-1; J: TRBJ2-5; CDR3: ASSKVPGGAYQETQY
length: 13; V: TRBV5-5; J: TRBJ1-3; CDR3: ASSWGTVSGNTIY